Presented here are 7 T cell receptor beta chains from one specimen sequenced in a study of vaccination effects on CD4 cells after COVID-19. Before sequencing, viral peptide pools were used by the ViraFEST assay to expand antigen-specific CD4+ T cells. Having been cultured for 10 days, the cells underwent CD4+ T cell isolation. Nobody among the vaccine recipients had prior SARS-CoV-2 infection (nucleocapsid antibodies were negative). Clones were sequenced by immunoSEQ multiplex PCR, and TCRdb holds only the in-frame ones, with some missing. The data contain over 55,000 clones, roughly 80% of them singletons. Antigens of these TCRs are unknown. Sequenced here: CD4+ T cells from PBMCs cultured with HCoV-OC43 spike peptides, sampled before COVID-19 vaccination. As to subset: HCoV-OC43 spike overlapping peptide pool stimulation. All receptors derive from a human donor who received a COVID-19 vaccine.

CDR3 residues: CASSLSGDYGYTF. The CDR3 DNA is TGCGCCAGCAGCTTGTCGGGGGACTATGGCTACACCTTC. The V gene is TRBV5-1, the J gene TRBJ1-2; D may be TRBD1 (5 bases). The CDR3 consists of 13 residues. Per the germline V gene, CDR1 is SGHRS and CDR2 is YFSETQ. V lost 1 base to trimming and J lost 3 bases, with 7 bases between them.

This clone is a singleton in its sample. The chain couples TRBV9 to TRBJ2-2, with TRBD2 identical over 10 bases. This CDR3 comprises 16 residues. From germline, CDR1 is SGDLS and CDR2 YYNGEE. The J segment lost 4 bases and the V segment lost 4 bases, leaving 7 bases of the junction unmatched. In DNA form, the CDR3 reads TGTGCCAGCAGCCCCAGAAGCGGGGGGGCCACCGGGGAGCTGTTTTTT. Its translation is CASSPRSGGATGELFF.

The V and J genes are TRBV6-5 and TRBJ2-7, with D possibly being TRBD1 (6 bases). With 5 bases removed from V and 5 bases from J, the gap between germline ends came to 10 bases. Looked up from germline, CDR1 is MNHEY and CDR2 is SVGAGI. The CDR3 is made up of 12 amino acids. The CDR3 spells CASSPTGHEQYV. The CDR3 region has the DNA TGTGCCAGCAGTCCTACAGGGCACGAGCAGTACGTC.

The V call is TRBV5-1, the J call TRBJ2-3; TRBD2 aligns across 9 bases. Germline-derived CDR1 and CDR2 are SGHRS and YFSETQ. The V and J ends lost 8 bases and 5 bases, in that order; junction bases with no gene match: 15. The CDR3 has 16 residues. CDR3 residues: CASALQGSGGIDTQYF. In nucleotides, the CDR3 is TGCGCCAGTGCGTTACAGGGTAGCGGGGGAATAGATACGCAGTATTTT.

The V gene is TRBV7-2, the J gene TRBJ1-2, with 8 bases identical to TRBD1. Germline values: CDR1 SGHTA, CDR2 FQGNSA. The CDR3 runs 13 residues. Trimming took 7 bases from V and 8 from J; bases not matched to a gene: 9. In DNA, the CDR3 is TGTGCCAGCACCCGGACAGGGTTTGGCGGCTACACCTTC. Translating gives CASTRTGFGGYTF.

This chain links TRBV27 with TRBJ2-7, with a weak D call TRBD2 (6 bases). V was pared by 5 bases and J by 7 bases, with 18 bases between. Germline CDR1 reads MNHEY; CDR2 reads SMNVEV (reference sequence). The CDR3 is made up of 14 amino acids. In DNA form, the CDR3 reads TGTGCCAGCAGTCAACGGTGGGGGGTAGGTGAGCAGTACGTC. This gives the protein CASSQRWGVGEQYV.

This sequence joins TRBV19 and TRBJ2-1; tentatively, D is TRBD2 (5 bases). Trimming left V 5 bases short and J 8 bases short, with 19 bases between. This CDR3 is built from 15 residues. In germline, CDR1 is LNHDA, CDR2 SQIVND (reference sequence). CDR3 nucleotide sequence: TGTGCCAGTAGTTCGCTTTCAAAGCGGAGATATGAGCAGTTCTTC. Translated, it gives CASSSLSKRRYEQFF.